These 32 T cell receptor beta chains were sequenced from one sample in a study of type 1 and type 2 diabetes patients listed by TCRdb under 2016. The run used an Illumina MiSeq. Genomic DNA from sorted T cell subsets served as template for TCRbeta CDR3 amplification. The TCRbeta CDR3 region was amplified by multiplex PCR using 30 forward and 13 reverse primers. TCRdb took the public reads, trimmed them with fastp at Q25, ran MiXCR for clone calling and kept in-frame beta chains. Rows merge per CDR3 protein into single entries with the most common DNA and genes. This sample gives more than 250,000 distinct CDR3 sequences in total; more than 45% of them show up just once. Roughly 13% of the sample is taken by the ten largest. Sequenced input: peripheral blood mononuclear cells (PBMCs). Receptor source: a man in his late teens or twenties with type 2 diabetes.

The chain recombines TRBV11-2 with TRBJ1-6, with 7 bases that match TRBD1. CDR3 size: 15 residues. V trimming: 5 bases; J trimming: 7 bases; junction bases outside the gene matches: 8. Germline-derived CDR1 and CDR2 are SGHAT and FQNNGV. CDR3 sequence: CASSLRTGVNSPLHF. CDR3 sequence (DNA): TGTGCCAGCAGCCTCCGGACAGGAGTGAATTCACCCCTCCACTTT.

This clonotype has a handful of counts. The rearrangement links TRBV4-2 to TRBJ1-6; D is ambiguous. Trimming took 1 base from V and 7 from J, leaving 11 bases between them. The CDR3 has 15 residues. Germline CDR1 LGHNA, CDR2 YNFKEQ. CDR3 coding DNA: TGTGCCAGCAGCCAAGGCAGGCCGGGGAATTCACCCCTCCACTTT. Protein sequence: CASSQGRPGNSPLHF.

CDR3 nucleotides: TGTGCCAGCAGCCCGCTAAGGGGGACCTACGAGCAGTACTTC. It translates to CASSPLRGTYEQYF. The V and J genes are TRBV7-6 and TRBJ2-7, with a possible D match to TRBD1 (6 bases). This CDR3 region has 14 residues. Trimming removed 5 bases at V and 2 bases at J, with 13 bases between. Germline loops: CDR1 SGHVS, CDR2 FNYEAQ.

The chain joins TRBV24-1 to TRBJ2-2; no reliable D call. CDR1 and CDR2 (germline): KGHDR, SFDVKD. Trimming stripped 0 bases from V and 7 bases from J, with 5 bases between. This CDR3 has 13 residues. The CDR3 DNA follows: TGTGCCACCAGTGATTTGAGGGACGGGGAGCTGTTTTTT. It encodes CATSDLRDGELFF.

This chain links TRBV27 with TRBJ1-2, with a possible D match to TRBD1 (6 bases). There are 13 residues in the CDR3. Germline V gene data show CDR1 as MNHEY and CDR2 as SMNVEV (reference sequence). Trimming took off 0 bases at V and 7 bases at J, with 9 bases between the two ends. DNA for the CDR3: TGTGCCAGCAGTTTATCAACAGGGAGTGGCTACACCTTC. Translated: CASSLSTGSGYTF.

The rearrangement uses TRBV28 and TRBJ2-2; 10 bases agree with TRBD1. The CDR3 totals 17 residues. V was clipped by 4 bases and J by 9 bases; unmatched bases: 14. CDR1 MDHEN and CDR2 SYDVKM come from the germline V gene. CDR3 sequence reads: CASSSVGGTGVTRELFF. The DNA for the CDR3 is TGTGCCAGCAGTTCAGTGGGGGGGACAGGGGTGACGCGGGAGCTGTTTTTT.

Only one count was recorded for this clonotype. The J gene is TRBJ2-7, the V gene TRBV9; the D is unclear. Trimming left V 0 bases short and J 3 bases short, with 10 bases between. This CDR3 is 14 amino acids long. Germline assignment: CDR1 SGDLS and CDR2 YYNGEE. CDR3 in DNA: TGTGCCAGCAGCGTAGTAGGGATATTCTACGAGCAGTACTTC. Its protein is CASSVVGIFYEQYF.

CDR3 in DNA: TGTGCCAGCAGTTTCGAGGTGAACACTGAAGCTTTCTTT. The encoded protein is CASSFEVNTEAFF. This rearrangement joins TRBV28 to TRBJ1-1; D is ambiguous. This CDR3 comprises 13 residues. Germline V gene lookup returns CDR1 MDHEN and CDR2 SYDVKM. The germline V and J ends were trimmed by 3 bases and 0 bases, with 5 bases remaining between them.

The rearrangement joins TRBV11-1 to TRBJ2-7; D could derive from TRBD1 or TRBD2 (5 bases each). Deletions cut 0 bases from V and 3 bases from J, with 6 bases between. The length of the CDR3 is 13 residues. The germline gives CDR1 SGHAT, CDR2 FQDESV (reference sequence). The CDR3 region is CASSLAGVYEQYF. CDR3 in DNA: TGTGCCAGCAGCTTAGCGGGGGTCTACGAGCAGTACTTC.

V and J are TRBV2 and TRBJ2-5; D may match TRBD1 or TRBD2 (5 bases each). The germline V gene has CDR1 SNHLY and CDR2 FYNNEI. There are 19 residues in the CDR3. V was trimmed by 3 bases and J by 2 bases, leaving 25 bases between them. This CDR3 is CASSDNEPIGVKGQETQYF. CDR3 DNA sequence: TGTGCCAGCAGTGATAATGAGCCGATCGGGGTAAAGGGGCAAGAGACCCAGTACTTC.

The chain joins TRBV7-8 to TRBJ1-1; 7 nucleotides line up with TRBD1. The J segment lost 9 bases and the V segment lost 2 bases, leaving 3 bases of the junction unmatched. CDR3 size: 12 residues. Germline V gives CDR1 SGHVS, CDR2 FQNEAQ. CDR3 sequence: CASSLSGGKAFF. CDR3 coding DNA: TGTGCCAGCAGCTTATCAGGGGGTAAAGCTTTCTTT. Using reference TRBV7-8 and TRBJ1-1 for the parts outside the CDR3, the full variable domain is GAGVSQSPRYKVAKRGQDVALRCDPISGHVSLFWYQQALGQGPEFLTYFQNEAQLDKSGLPSDRFFAERPEGSVSTLKIQRTQQEDSAVYLCASSLSGGKAFFGQGTRLTVV.

The genes are TRBV20-1 and TRBJ2-1, with a possible D match to TRBD1 (6 bases). Trimming took off 3 bases at V and 3 bases at J, with 21 bases between the two ends. The CDR3 has 17 amino acids. The germline V gene has CDR1 DFQATT and CDR2 SNEGSKA (reference sequence). CDR3 sequence reads: CSASPPGHSSNYNEQFF. The DNA of the CDR3 is TGCAGTGCTAGTCCGCCGGGACACTCGAGTAACTACAATGAGCAGTTCTTC.

V and J are TRBV3-1 and TRBJ1-2; D gene unclear. Deletions cut 3 bases from V and 8 bases from J, with 13 bases between. From germline, CDR1 is LGHDT and CDR2 YNNKEL (reference sequence). The CDR3 runs to 13 residues. The CDR3 sequence: CASSHLEGYGYTF. The CDR3 DNA follows: TGTGCCAGCAGCCACCTAGAAGGGTACGGCTACACCTTC. Drawing the rest from reference TRBV3-1 and TRBJ1-2, the complete variable domain is DTAVSQTPKYLVTQMGNDKSIKCEQNLGHDTMYWYKQDSKKFLKIMFSYNNKELIINETVPNRFSPKSPDKAHLNLHINSLELGDSAVYFCASSHLEGYGYTFGSGTRLTVV.

This chain links TRBV12-3 or TRBV12-4 with TRBJ2-5; no clear D. The CDR3 has 14 residues. Trimming took off 8 bases at V and 1 base at J, with 14 bases between the two ends. CDR3 loop: CASSPPWAQETQYF. Written as DNA, the CDR3 is TGTGCCAGCTCACCACCGTGGGCCCAAGAGACCCAGTACTTC.

The genes are TRBV30 and TRBJ1-2, with D possibly being TRBD1 (5 bases). Germline loops: CDR1 GTSNPN, CDR2 SVGIG (reference sequence). This CDR3 is built from 14 residues. Trimming removed 5 bases from V and 0 bases from J, with 13 bases in between. DNA of the CDR3: TGTGCCTGGCTCCGGGACGTAGCTAACTATGGCTACACCTTC. It specifies CAWLRDVANYGYTF.

A single count supports this clonotype. The chain carries TRBV19 and TRBJ1-3; the D is unclear. The germline V and J ends were trimmed by 3 bases and 0 bases, with 15 bases remaining between them. The V gene's germline CDR1 is LNHDA and CDR2 SQIVND (reference sequence). The CDR3 loop spans 17 amino acids. Written as DNA, the CDR3 is TGTGCCAGTAGTATTACTTCAACAGTCCTCTCTGGAAACACCATATATTTT. Translation: CASSITSTVLSGNTIYF.

CDR3 residues: CATSGYLPSGTDTQYF. DNA of the CDR3: TGTGCCACCAGCGGATATTTACCTAGCGGCACAGATACGCAGTATTTT. The chain carries TRBV15 and TRBJ2-3; D is possibly TRBD2 (6 bases). CDR1 is LNHNV, CDR2 YYDKDF, per germline (reference sequence). V gave up 5 bases and J gave up 1 base, with 16 bases separating them. The CDR3 is 16 amino acids.

This clonotype has a handful of counts. The V and J genes are TRBV19 and TRBJ2-7, with TRBD2 matching over 8 bases. Germline-derived CDR1 and CDR2 are LNHDA and SQIVND (reference sequence). V lost 5 bases, J lost 6 bases, and 12 bases stayed unmatched. The CDR3 has 15 residues. The CDR3 nucleotides read TGTGCCAGTAGTGATTCTGCTAGCGGGTTCCTCGAGCAGTACTTC. Translation: CASSDSASGFLEQYF. Supplemented by reference TRBV19 and TRBJ2-7, the full variable domain reads DGGITQSPKYLFRKEGQNVTLSCEQNLNHDAMYWYRQDPGQGLRLIYYSQIVNDFQKGDIAEGYSVSREKKESFPLTVTSAQKNPTAFYLCASSDSASGFLEQYFGPGTRLTVT.

The chain links TRBV4-1 to TRBJ2-1; no definite D call. The length of the CDR3 is 16 residues. The V gene's germline CDR1 is MGHRA and CDR2 YSYEKL. Trimming cost V 2 bases and J 0 bases, with 11 bases left between them. The CDR3 DNA follows: TGCGCCAGCAGCCAAAGAACCACCAGCTCCTACAATGAGCAGTTCTTC. Its translation: CASSQRTTSSYNEQFF.

This clonotype was detected ten times or more. The genes are TRBV30 and TRBJ2-5; 11 nucleotides agree with TRBD2. Germline assignment: CDR1 GTSNPN and CDR2 SVGIG (reference sequence). This CDR3 has 15 amino acids. V shed 0 bases, J shed 4 bases, and the junction held 4 bases outside the gene matches. CDR3 DNA: TGTGCCTGGAGTGTACTAGCGGGAGTTGTAGAGACCCAGTACTTC. This codes for CAWSVLAGVVETQYF.

This clonotype was found many times. The CDR3 coding sequence is TGTGCCAGCACCGCGCAGTACCCAGAGGGCTACACCTTC. Translation gives CASTAQYPEGYTF. V is TRBV2 and J is TRBJ1-2; D remains unclear. Germline V CDR1 and CDR2: SNHLY, FYNNEI. CDR3 length: 13 residues. V gave up 7 bases and J gave up 8 bases, with 17 bases separating them.

The chain carries TRBV10-3 and TRBJ1-2, with 9 bases matching TRBD1. This CDR3 contains 14 residues. The V segment lost 10 bases and the J segment 6 bases; nucleotides outside the gene matches: 12. CDR1 and CDR2 (germline): ENHRY, SYGVKD. Here the CDR3 reads CASNQAWDRDGYTF. The CDR3 DNA reads TGTGCCAGCAACCAAGCCTGGGACAGGGATGGCTACACCTTC.

The chain links TRBV5-1 to TRBJ2-3; D gene ambiguous. The germline gives CDR1 SGHRS, CDR2 YFSETQ. V gave up 0 bases and J gave up 1 base, with 9 bases separating them. The CDR3 loop spans 15 amino acids. CDR3 residues: CASSLEAGRTDTQYF. The CDR3 DNA sequence: TGCGCCAGCAGCTTGGAGGCAGGCCGCACAGATACGCAGTATTTT.

This chain joins TRBV27 and TRBJ2-2; 13 nucleotides agree with TRBD2. This CDR3 spans 16 amino acids. CDR1 is MNHEY and CDR2 is SMNVEV in the germline V gene (reference sequence). J gave up 4 bases and V 5 bases, and 4 bases lay outside the gene matches. The CDR3 protein is CASSDGTSGATGELFF. CDR3 in DNA: TGTGCCAGCAGTGACGGGACTAGCGGGGCCACCGGGGAGCTGTTTTTT.

The V gene is TRBV9, the J gene TRBJ2-1, with 7 bases identical to TRBD2. CDR3 length: 15 amino acids. CDR1 is SGDLS, CDR2 YYNGEE, per germline. V gave up 4 bases and J gave up 4 bases; unmatched junction bases: 8. The CDR3 loop is CASSPPAGEYNEQFF. The CDR3 DNA reads as TGTGCCAGCAGCCCACCCGCGGGGGAGTACAATGAGCAGTTCTTC.

The J gene is TRBJ1-2, the V gene TRBV10-2, with D unresolved. Germline CDR1 and CDR2: WSHSY and SAAADI. The CDR3 length is 14 residues. V lost 2 bases to trimming and J lost 7 bases, with 14 bases between them. For the CDR3, the DNA is TGCGCCAGCAGTGAGGTACTGGGAGCTACTGGCTACACCTTC. Translation: CASSEVLGATGYTF.

This clonotype appeared a few times. This chain links TRBV7-2 with TRBJ2-3, with D possibly being TRBD2 (5 bases). CDR1 and CDR2 (germline): SGHTA, FQGNSA. V was clipped by 3 bases and J by 1 base, with 11 bases between them. The CDR3 runs to 15 residues. CDR3 DNA sequence: TGTGCCAGCAGCTTGGATGGACTTCGCACAGATACGCAGTATTTT. The encoded protein is CASSLDGLRTDTQYF.

The V gene is TRBV10-2, the J gene TRBJ2-7; D gene ambiguous. The CDR3 totals 16 residues. Germline CDR1 and CDR2: WSHSY and SAAADI. Trimming took off 3 bases at V and 0 bases at J, with 15 bases between the two ends. The CDR3 region has the DNA TGCGCCAGCAGTGAATTTGGCTTGACGGGCTCCTACGAGCAGTACTTC. It encodes CASSEFGLTGSYEQYF.

V gene TRBV20-1 combines with J gene TRBJ2-5; D uncertain. Per germline, CDR1 DFQATT and CDR2 SNEGSKA (reference sequence). V shed 6 bases and J shed 0 bases, with 5 bases lying between them. This CDR3 contains 11 residues. The CDR3 DNA reads as TGCAGTGCCCAAGACCAAGAGACCCAGTACTTC. Residues: CSAQDQETQYF.

The V call is TRBV29-1, the J call TRBJ2-7, with D hard to call. Between the trimmed V and J ends, which lost 3 bases and 3 bases, there was a span of 6 bases. CDR3 size: 11 residues. The germline gives CDR1 SQVTM, CDR2 ANQGSEA. DNA for the CDR3: TGCAGCGTTGATGGCGGCTACGAGCAGTACTTC. This codes for CSVDGGYEQYF.

This clonotype has more than one count but fewer than ten. The rearrangement uses TRBV7-8 and TRBJ2-1, with D perhaps matching TRBD2 (5 bases). Trimming shortened V by 2 bases and J by 6 bases, and 11 bases separated the two germline ends. The length of the CDR3 is 14 residues. Germline V gene sequence: CDR1 SGHVS, CDR2 FQNEAQ. The CDR3 reads CASSLLRDTNEQFF. In DNA form, the CDR3 reads TGTGCCAGCAGCTTATTACGGGATACCAATGAGCAGTTCTTC.

This clonotype appeared a single time. The germline gene is not matched at one end of the junction; a read error may be the cause. This chain connects TRBV6-6 to TRBJ2-1, with 10 bases that match TRBD1. The germline gives CDR1 MNHNY, CDR2 SVGAGI (reference sequence). The CDR3 spans 14 residues. Here the CDR3 reads CASSLGQGWNEQFF. The DNA for the CDR3 is TGCGCCAGCAGCTTGGGACAGGGGTGGAATGAGCAGTTCTTC.